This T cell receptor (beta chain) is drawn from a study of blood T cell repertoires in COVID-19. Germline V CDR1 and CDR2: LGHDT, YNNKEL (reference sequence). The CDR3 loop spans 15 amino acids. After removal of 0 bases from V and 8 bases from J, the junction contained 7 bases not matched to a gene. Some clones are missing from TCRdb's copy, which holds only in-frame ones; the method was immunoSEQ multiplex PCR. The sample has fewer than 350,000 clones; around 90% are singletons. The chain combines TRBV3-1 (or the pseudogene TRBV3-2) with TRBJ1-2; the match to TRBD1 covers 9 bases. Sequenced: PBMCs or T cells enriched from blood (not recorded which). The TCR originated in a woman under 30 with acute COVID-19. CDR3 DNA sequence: TGTGCCAGCAGCCAAGATTCCAGACAGGGGGTAGGCTACACCTTC. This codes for CASSQDSRQGVGYTF.